Following are 23 T cell receptor beta chains from one sample sequenced in a study of regulatory T cells in long-lasting Graves disease. Combining iRepertoire HTBI primers with Arm-PCR of CDR3 regions, the authors built TCR beta libraries. Via MiXCR, TCRdb re-called the multiplex PCR reads, giving one row per CDR3 protein. The repertoire includes a few hundred thousand distinct CDR3 sequences, 20% to 25% of them detected once, and roughly 14% sits in the top ten. The sample's time point: newly diagnosed GD, antithyroid drugs for less than 3 months. The TCR library used RNA extracted from PBMCs. The sample here was peripheral blood mononuclear cells (PBMCs), taken at new diagnosis, from a patient treated with antithyroid drugs. All receptors come from a female donor with Graves disease.

The sample holds many counts of this clonotype. For the CDR3, the DNA is TGTGCCAGCAGCTTAGTAGTCCATGAGCAGTTCTTC. Encoded protein: CASSLVVHEQFF. This chain links TRBV11-2 with TRBJ2-1; no firm D call. The CDR3 length is 12 residues. Trimming took 1 base from V and 8 from J, leaving 6 bases between them. Germline V gives CDR1 SGHAT, CDR2 FQNNGV.

The chain joins TRBV7-2 to TRBJ1-5; a weak D match, TRBD1 (5 bases). CDR3 size: 14 residues. Germline V gene data show CDR1 as SGHTA and CDR2 as FQGNSA. V lost 6 bases, J lost 5 bases, and 14 bases lay in between. The CDR3 bases are TGTGCCAGCAGGCCCGGGACGCGGTATCAGCCCCAGCATTTT. It is translated as CASRPGTRYQPQHF.

The chain recombines TRBV5-4 with TRBJ2-3, with D unresolved. The V gene's germline CDR1 is SGHNT and CDR2 YYREEE (reference sequence). Trimming pared 4 bases from V and 3 bases from J, leaving 15 bases between. This CDR3 region has 15 residues. DNA for the CDR3: TGTGCCAGCAGCGGTCCTCGGAGAGCGACAGATACGCAGTATTTT. This encodes CASSGPRRATDTQYF.

A note on this clonotype: The likely explanation is a read error, given a far larger clone one base away. V is TRBV7-8 and J is TRBJ1-6, with 8 bases matching TRBD1. With 7 bases clipped from V and 7 bases from J, the junction kept 15 bases outside the gene matches. This CDR3 comprises 17 residues. CDR1 is SGHVS and CDR2 is FQNEAQ in the germline V gene. This CDR3 reads CASNLGVGGTGNSPLHF. The CDR3 DNA sequence: TGTGCCAGCAACCTAGGGGTTGGCGGGACAGGAAATTCACCCCTCCACTTT.

This clonotype was recorded at least ten times. The chain is built from TRBV5-1 and TRBJ1-2, with D unresolved. V was trimmed by 2 bases and J by 6 bases, leaving 14 bases between them. CDR3 size: 14 residues. Germline CDR1 is SGHRS and CDR2 is YFSETQ. This chain's CDR3 is CASSLEGGTDGYTF. As DNA, the CDR3 is TGCGCCAGCAGCTTAGAGGGAGGTACGGATGGCTACACCTTC. Using reference TRBV5-1 and TRBJ1-2 for the parts outside the CDR3, the full variable domain is KAGVTQTPRYLIKTRGQQVTLSCSPISGHRSVSWYQQTPGQGLQFLFEYFSETQRNKGNFPGRFSGRQFSNSRSEMNVSTLELGDSALYLCASSLEGGTDGYTFGSGTRLTVV.

In this sample, this clonotype turned up many times. This chain uses TRBV6-1 with TRBJ1-5, with D perhaps matching TRBD1 (6 bases). The ends were cut back, 6 bases at V and 7 bases at J, with 13 bases in the middle. This CDR3 spans 13 amino acids. CDR1 MNHNS and CDR2 SASEGT come from the germline V gene. CDR3 sequence (DNA): TGTGCCAGCAGGCGGGAACAGGGACAGCCCCAGCATTTT. Translated: CASRREQGQPQHF.

This clonotype was observed at least ten times. This chain connects TRBV28 to TRBJ1-3, with D maybe TRBD1 (6 bases). The germline V and J ends were trimmed by 8 bases and 3 bases, with 14 bases remaining between them. Germline V gene data show CDR1 as MDHEN and CDR2 as SYDVKM. The CDR3 covers 14 residues. The CDR3 reads CASLSRGLGNTIYF. The CDR3 DNA sequence: TGTGCCAGCCTCAGTCGGGGGCTTGGAAACACCATATATTTT.

A note on this clonotype: A single base separates this from a much larger clone, so it may be a read error. The chain carries TRBV11-2 and TRBJ2-3; D gene uncertain. This CDR3 is built from 14 residues. Deletions cut 5 bases from V and 4 bases from J, with 13 bases between. Germline assignment: CDR1 SGHAT and CDR2 FQNNGV. CDR3 amino acids: CASSGKSAADTQYF. Written as DNA, the CDR3 is TGTGCCAGCAGCGGGAAATCGGCGGCAGATACGCAGTATTTT. Full variable domain (outside the CDR3, taken from reference TRBV11-2 and TRBJ2-3): EAGVAQSPRYKIIEKRQSVAFWCNPISGHATLYWYQQILGQGPKLLIQFQNNGVVDDSQLPKDRFSAERLKGVDSTLKIQPAKLEDSAVYLCASSGKSAADTQYFGPGTRLTVL.

This clonotype has only a few counts. J is TRBJ1-1 and V is TRBV4-3; D not resolved. This CDR3 spans 13 amino acids. CDR1 is LGHNA and CDR2 is YSLEER in the germline V gene. Deletions cut 2 bases from V and 5 bases from J, with 9 bases between. Here the CDR3 reads CASSQLKGTEAFF. As DNA, the CDR3 is TGCGCCAGCAGCCAACTCAAAGGGACTGAAGCTTTCTTT.

This clonotype was counted ten times or more. The chain is built from TRBV10-1 and TRBJ2-1, with 7 nucleotides matching TRBD2. This CDR3 spans 14 amino acids. The V gene end was trimmed by 2 bases and the J gene end by 7 bases; junction bases not matched to a gene: 5. Germline values: CDR1 WNHNN, CDR2 SYGVQD (reference sequence). The CDR3, as DNA: TGCGCCAGCAGTGAGGACCTAGCGGTTAATGAGCAGTTCTTC. As protein: CASSEDLAVNEQFF.

The table lists this clonotype with many counts. This chain connects TRBV12-3 or TRBV12-4 to TRBJ2-3, with 12 bases aligning to TRBD2. J lost 4 bases, V lost 4 bases, and 3 bases had no gene match. The length of the CDR3 is 15 residues. The CDR3 nucleotides read TGTGCCAGCAGTTCCAGGACTAGCGGGGCAGATACGCAGTATTTT. It encodes CASSSRTSGADTQYF.

In DNA form, the CDR3 reads TGTGCCAGCAGAACGCTCCTTCCGGCGACAGGGGGGGGCCCTAACTATGGCTACACCTTC. Amino acids: CASRTLLPATGGGPNYGYTF. V usage is TRBV10-3 and J usage is TRBJ1-2, with 9 positions matching TRBD1. The ends lost 10 bases at V and 0 bases at J; junction bases unmatched: 24. Germline loops: CDR1 ENHRY, CDR2 SYGVKD. CDR3 length: 20 amino acids.

The chain employs TRBV5-4 and TRBJ2-5; D unclear. This CDR3 has 14 amino acids. Trimming took off 0 bases at V and 2 bases at J, with 8 bases between the two ends. The germline CDR1 and CDR2 sequences are SGHNT and YYREEE (reference sequence). CDR3 in DNA: TGTGCCAGCAGCTTGGCCGCAACTCAAGAGACCCAGTACTTC. Protein sequence: CASSLAATQETQYF.

This clonotype was observed a handful of times. The chain joins TRBV3-1 to TRBJ2-5, with TRBD2 matching 8 bases. The germline V gene encodes CDR1 LGHDT and CDR2 YNNKEL (reference sequence). The CDR3 is 18 amino acids. V lost 6 bases and J lost 5; bases outside the gene matches: 20. The chain's CDR3 is CASSPLPVAGLPGETQYF. The CDR3 DNA reads TGTGCCAGCAGTCCCCTCCCAGTAGCGGGACTACCGGGCGAGACCCAGTACTTC.

This clonotype was detected ten times or more. The chain couples TRBV18 to TRBJ2-2; no clear D gene. V was cut by 2 bases and J by 0 bases, with 10 bases left in between. CDR1 is KGHSH and CDR2 is LQKENI in the germline V gene. This CDR3 comprises 16 residues. The CDR3 loop is CASSPGIPSNTGELFF. The CDR3 DNA follows: TGTGCCAGCTCACCAGGGATCCCTTCGAACACCGGGGAGCTGTTTTTT.

This clonotype was seen ten or more times. The CDR3 nucleotides read TGTGCCAGCAGCTCGAAGGGTCGGCAGGTCACAGATACGCAGTATTTT. Protein: CASSSKGRQVTDTQYF. The V and J genes are TRBV3-1 and TRBJ2-3; D is ambiguous. V was shortened by 5 bases and J by 2 bases, with 17 bases between the two germline ends. CDR1 and CDR2 from the germline V gene are LGHDT and YNNKEL (reference sequence). The CDR3 has 16 residues.

The table lists this clonotype with many counts. This rearrangement joins TRBV2 to TRBJ2-3, with a weak D call TRBD2 (6 bases). The germline V gene has CDR1 SNHLY and CDR2 FYNNEI. V lost 5 bases, J lost 0 bases, and 12 bases lay in between. CDR3 length equals 15 residues. CDR3 sequence reads: CASSLSGGSTDTQYF. CDR3 in DNA: TGTGCCAGCAGTTTATCCGGGGGTAGCACAGATACGCAGTATTTT. The entire variable domain, with the rest obtained from reference TRBV2 and TRBJ2-3, is as follows: EPEVTQTPSHQVTQMGQEVILRCVPISNHLYFYWYRQILGQKVEFLVSFYNNEISEKSEIFDDQFSVERPDGSNFTLKIRSTKLEDSAMYFCASSLSGGSTDTQYFGPGTRLTVL.

This clonotype was seen many times. This chain connects TRBV18 to TRBJ1-2; TRBD1 might be the D (5 bases). V was trimmed by 2 bases and J by 7 bases, leaving 11 bases between them. The CDR3 totals 13 residues. Germline V gene lookup returns CDR1 KGHSH and CDR2 LQKENI. This CDR3 is CASSPEQETGYTF. Written as DNA, the CDR3 is TGTGCCAGCTCACCAGAACAGGAAACTGGCTACACCTTC.

The rearrangement uses TRBV28 and TRBJ2-3, with D tentatively TRBD2 (7 bases). From germline, CDR1 is MDHEN and CDR2 SYDVKM. This CDR3 is 15 amino acids long. Trimming pared 5 bases from V and 0 bases from J, leaving 12 bases between. The DNA for the CDR3 is TGTGCCAGCAGTGGGGGCGGGGGTAGCACAGATACGCAGTATTTT. This gives the protein CASSGGGGSTDTQYF.

This clonotype has ten or more counts. The chain uses TRBV20-1 and TRBJ1-2; 11 bases are shared with TRBD1. The ends lost 5 bases at V and 3 bases at J; junction bases unmatched: 8. From germline, CDR1 is DFQATT and CDR2 SNEGSKA (reference sequence). The length of the CDR3 is 15 residues. The CDR3 spells CSADRDRGKDYGYTF. The CDR3 DNA reads TGCAGTGCTGACCGGGACAGGGGGAAGGACTATGGCTACACCTTC.

This clonotype was seen at least ten times. The rearrangement joins TRBV18 to TRBJ1-5; TRBD1 is a possible D gene (5 bases). This CDR3 comprises 15 residues. V was trimmed by 1 base and J by 0 bases, leaving 7 bases between them. In germline, CDR1 is KGHSH, CDR2 LQKENI. DNA of the CDR3: TGTGCCAGCTCACCACAAGGGGATAGCAATCAGCCCCAGCATTTT. It is translated as CASSPQGDSNQPQHF.

In this sample, this clonotype turned up a few times. This chain connects TRBV2 to TRBJ2-4, with D possibly called TRBD1 or TRBD2 (5 bases each). The CDR3 consists of 18 residues. V gave up 2 bases and J gave up 1 base, with 18 bases separating them. Per the germline V gene, CDR1 is SNHLY and CDR2 is FYNNEI. Here the CDR3 DNA reads TGTGCCAGCAGTGAACCACGCCGGGGCTCCGGGGCCAAAAACATTCAGTACTTC. Encoded protein: CASSEPRRGSGAKNIQYF.

In this sample, this clonotype turned up many times. This sequence joins TRBV7-2 and TRBJ1-2; TRBD1 aligns across 9 bases. Unmatched junction bases numbered 12, after V lost 6 bases and J lost 7 bases. Germline V gene data show CDR1 as SGHTA and CDR2 as FQGNSA. The CDR3 has 15 residues. The CDR3 nucleotides are TGTGCCAGCAGTTCAACCGGGACAGGGTCCATTGGCTACACCTTC. This codes for CASSSTGTGSIGYTF.